This T cell receptor beta chain was identified during a study of post-analysis software for immune sequencing data. General study points: A handful of TRBV segments, including TRBV5-6, TRBV5-1 and TRBV20-1, were more frequent in patients than controls. The authors found that F measure strongly co-clustered same-batch samples. Significantly lower normalized Chao1 diversity was seen in multiple sclerosis patients than in controls.

Germline assignment: CDR1 SGHRS and CDR2 YFSETQ. V shed 4 bases and J shed 1 base, with 15 bases lying between them. CDR3 length: 15 amino acids. Every TCR beta cDNA library bore unique molecular identifiers. Starting from around 0.96 to 9.9 million T cells, the study yielded about 500,000 cDNA molecules. One entry per CDR3 protein, called by TCRdb with MiXCR from the PCR reads. The sample lists hundreds of thousands of distinct CDR3 sequences, roughly two fifths occurring once. A note on this clonotype: Its antigen remains unidentified.

The sequencing input was blood. This receptor was obtained from a girl aged 5 to 17 with multiple sclerosis. The rearrangement links TRBV5-1 to TRBJ2-7; D is tentatively TRBD1 or TRBD2 (5 bases each). The CDR3 sequence: CASSPDEGRSYEQYF. For the CDR3, the DNA is TGCGCCAGCAGCCCCGATGAGGGGAGATCCTACGAGCAGTACTTC.